Following are 5 T cell receptor beta chains from one sample sequenced in a study of blood T cell repertoires in COVID-19. Measured with immunoSEQ multiplex PCR; TCRdb has only the in-frame clones, and not every one. This sample has about 110,000 clones, with about two thirds found just once. What was sequenced was peripheral blood. These receptors were collected from a human donor with acute or convalescent COVID-19. The donor label of this sample is uncertain.

The chain recombines TRBV7-8 with TRBJ2-5; TRBD1 aligns across 10 bases. The CDR3 is 16 amino acids. V gave up 5 bases and J gave up 5 bases; unmatched junction bases: 11. Germline V gene lookup returns CDR1 SGHVS and CDR2 FQNEAQ. The CDR3 DNA reads as TGTGCCAGCAGCCTAAGGGCAGGGACAGGGGTCGAGACCCAGTACTTC. Amino acid sequence: CASSLRAGTGVETQYF.

The genes are TRBV19 and TRBJ1-3; D not resolved. Germline V gene sequence: CDR1 LNHDA, CDR2 SQIVND (reference sequence). The length of the CDR3 is 15 residues. V was pared by 9 bases and J by 3 bases, with 18 bases between. The CDR3 protein is CARGRRYGLGNTIYF. The DNA of the CDR3 is TGTGCCAGGGGTCGGAGGTACGGGCTTGGAAACACCATATATTTT.

This clone came up once. The CDR3, as DNA: TGTGCCAGCAGCGTAGGCCCGTCGGGGGGGGGCTACACCTTC. Its translation is CASSVGPSGGGYTF. The chain links TRBV9 to TRBJ1-2; D is possibly TRBD1 (5 bases). The CDR3 loop spans 14 amino acids. The germline V gene encodes CDR1 SGDLS and CDR2 YYNGEE. Trimming took 0 bases from V and 8 from J, leaving 14 bases between them.

This sequence joins TRBV2 and TRBJ2-4; 9 bases fit TRBD2. The V and J ends lost 8 bases and 0 bases, in that order; junction bases with no gene match: 11. The CDR3 is made up of 17 amino acids. Looked up from germline, CDR1 is SNHLY and CDR2 is FYNNEI. This CDR3 reads CASYPYSGGIAKNIQYF. The CDR3 nucleotides are TGTGCCAGCTACCCATATAGCGGGGGCATAGCCAAAAACATTCAGTACTTC.

The chain has TRBV11-2 and TRBJ2-5; TRBD2 matches 14 bases. Germline CDR1 SGHAT, CDR2 FQNNGV. J lost 2 bases, V lost 2 bases, and 4 bases had no gene match. CDR3 length: 17 amino acids. CDR3 region: CASSLMGLAGEQETQYF. CDR3 DNA sequence: TGTGCCAGCAGCTTAATGGGACTAGCGGGGGAACAAGAGACCCAGTACTTC.